This T cell receptor (beta chain) appears in the sequencing data of a study of T cells in Graves' hyperthyroidism and ophthalmopathy. Amplified TCR beta CDR3 regions came from RNA transcripts. In the first-round RT-PCR of the TCR CDR3, the HTBI primer set was used. TCRdb passed the multiplex PCR reads through MiXCR, listing each CDR3 protein once. The sample has about 600,000 distinct CDR3 sequences; 16% are singletons. Ophthalmopathy cases scored 3 or more on the Clinical Activity Score and 4 or more on NOSPECS grade, with duration below 3 months. Exclusion criteria comprised uncontrolled infection, other autoimmune disease, pregnancy or lactation. Diagnoses were established using clinical symptoms, serum thyroxine and TRAb, thyroid ultrasound and orbital computed tomography. This clonotype was picked up many times. The antigen remains unidentified. Study results and caveats: Within blood appeared most thyroid clonotypes that had expanded above 0.001.

Sequenced input: blood. The sequence was collected from a woman aged 40-49 years with Graves' ophthalmopathy.

The CDR3 loop is CASSQHRTSSYNEQFF. The CDR3 DNA sequence: TGTGCCAGCAGTCAACACAGGACTAGCTCCTACAATGAGCAGTTCTTC. The genes are TRBV6-2 or TRBV6-3 and TRBJ2-1; 7 nucleotides match TRBD2. The CDR3 loop spans 16 amino acids. Germline values: CDR1 MNHEY, CDR2 SVGEGT. J lost 0 bases, V lost 5 bases, and 7 bases had no gene match.